What follows are 7 T cell receptor beta chains derived from one specimen sequenced in a study of Ad26.COV2.S vaccination and SARS-CoV-2 variants. Treatment: 15 to 20 received Ad26.COV2.S at low or high dose, single or two shots; 5 received placebo; per-sample allocation not given. Vaccine and placebo recipients were sampled on day 63 after the first injection. Assay used: immunoSEQ multiplex PCR; TCRdb lists only in-frame clones, some missing. The data show around 350,000 clones, about 85% seen once. Sequences were derived from peripheral blood, sampled in a trial of Ad26.COV2.S vaccine versus placebo. The receptors derive from a person between 18 and 65 years old who received the Ad26.COV2.S COVID-19 vaccine or a placebo.

This chain links TRBV28 with TRBJ1-5, with D possibly TRBD1 on 5 matching bases. The CDR3 has 17 amino acids. Germline CDR1 reads MDHEN; CDR2 reads SYDVKM. V lost 2 bases, J lost 8 bases, and 22 bases lay in between. The CDR3, as DNA: TGTGCCAGCAGTTTAGGTCTGGAACCGAGGGGTATGGAGCCCCAGCATTTT. As protein: CASSLGLEPRGMEPQHF.

The table lists this clone with a few counts. The chain couples TRBV6-6 to TRBJ2-7; D gene ambiguous. The CDR3 extends over 11 amino acids. Germline CDR1 is MNHNY and CDR2 is SVGAGI (reference sequence). The CDR3 spells CATGFSYEQYF. CDR3 DNA: TGTGCAACGGGTTTCTCCTACGAGCAGTACTTC.

The chain uses TRBV6-5 and TRBJ2-7; 8 nucleotides align to TRBD2. V gave up 6 bases and J gave up 9 bases; unmatched junction bases: 13. Germline CDR1 and CDR2: MNHEY and SVGAGI. The CDR3 loop spans 14 amino acids. The CDR3 DNA reads as TGTGCCAGCAGCCCCCCCGGGACTAGTCGTGTGCAGTACTTC. The encoded protein is CASSPPGTSRVQYF.

The V gene is TRBV5-1, the J gene TRBJ1-4; 7 nucleotides agree with TRBD1. This CDR3 comprises 13 residues. The germline V gene encodes CDR1 SGHRS and CDR2 YFSETQ. The trim removed 4 bases at V and 8 bases at J, leaving 5 bases unmatched. The CDR3 loop reads CASSLDRSEKLFF. In DNA form, the CDR3 reads TGCGCCAGCAGCCTGGACAGGTCGGAAAAACTGTTTTTT.

The rearrangement joins TRBV29-1 to TRBJ1-2; D uncertain. This CDR3 is 13 amino acids long. The germline CDR1 and CDR2 sequences are SQVTM and ANQGSEA. V was clipped by 0 bases and J by 0 bases, with 5 bases between them. The CDR3 loop is CSVEDGANYGYTF. In nucleotides, the CDR3 is TGCAGCGTTGAAGATGGAGCTAACTATGGCTACACCTTC. Full variable domain (outside the CDR3, taken from reference TRBV29-1 and TRBJ1-2): SAVISQKPSRDICQRGTSLTIQCQVDSQVTMMFWYRQQPGQSLTLIATANQGSEATYESGFVIDKFPISRPNLTFSTLTVSNMSPEDSSIYLCSVEDGANYGYTFGSGTRLTVV.

This chain links TRBV6-5 with TRBJ1-6, with a weak D call TRBD1 (6 bases). Trimming stripped 5 bases from V and 7 bases from J, with 12 bases between. The CDR3 contains 14 residues. Per the germline V gene, CDR1 is MNHEY and CDR2 is SVGAGI. CDR3 amino acids: CASSPTDSNSPLHF. For the CDR3, the DNA is TGTGCCAGCAGTCCTACGGACAGCAATTCACCCCTCCACTTT.

In its sample, this clone was seen once. This chain joins TRBV18 and TRBJ2-1; 7 positions agree with TRBD1. This CDR3 has 15 residues. Trimming took 3 bases from V and 3 from J; bases not matched to a gene: 5. CDR1 is KGHSH and CDR2 is LQKENI in the germline V gene. The CDR3 reads CASSPYGTDYNEQFF. CDR3 sequence (DNA): TGTGCCAGCTCACCCTACGGGACAGACTACAATGAGCAGTTCTTC.